The 13 T cell receptor beta chains below come from one sample, sequenced in a study of cytomegalovirus exposure and HLA in healthy donors. PCR involved 60 Vbeta and 13 Jbeta primers. Generated by immunoSEQ multiplex PCR, the TCRdb table keeps only in-frame clones and is missing some. In the table there are some 76,000 clones, about 76% of which are singletons. Sequences were obtained from PBMCs. The receptors were gathered from a male donor in good health and CMV-seropositive.

The chain links TRBV7-6 to TRBJ2-3; 9 nucleotides align to TRBD2. Per the germline V gene, CDR1 is SGHVS and CDR2 is FNYEAQ. The trim removed 1 base at V and 1 base at J, leaving 6 bases unmatched. CDR3 length: 17 amino acids. The CDR3 loop reads CASSLGWRGGGTDTQYF. The CDR3 DNA reads as TGTGCCAGCAGCTTAGGTTGGCGGGGGGGCGGCACAGATACGCAGTATTTT.

V gene TRBV9 combines with J gene TRBJ1-1; perhaps TRBD1 as D (5 bases). With 2 bases removed from V and 4 bases from J, the gap between germline ends came to 12 bases. The germline CDR1 and CDR2 sequences are SGDLS and YYNGEE. The CDR3 is 14 amino acids. The CDR3 sequence is CASSVSMGGTEAFF. CDR3 DNA sequence: TGTGCCAGCAGCGTCAGCATGGGGGGCACTGAAGCTTTCTTT.

The chain recombines TRBV5-4 with TRBJ2-3, with 9 bases matching TRBD2. V shed 0 bases, J shed 5 bases, and the junction held 4 bases outside the gene matches. The CDR3 extends over 15 amino acids. Germline CDR1 reads SGHNT; CDR2 reads YYREEE (reference sequence). The CDR3 here is CASSLGAGGRDTQYF. The CDR3 DNA is TGTGCCAGCAGCTTGGGTGCGGGGGGGAGAGATACGCAGTATTTT.

This clone has a single count. This sequence joins TRBV14 and TRBJ2-5; 12 bases map to TRBD2. V shed 4 bases, J shed 3 bases, and the junction held 6 bases outside the gene matches. The CDR3 length is 16 residues. Germline V CDR1 and CDR2: SGHDN, FVKESK. The CDR3 region has the DNA TGTGCCAGCAGCCCCGGACTAGCGGGGAGAAAAGAGACCCAGTACTTC. It translates to CASSPGLAGRKETQYF.

This sequence joins TRBV2 and TRBJ2-7; 9 nucleotides line up with TRBD1. V dropped 5 bases and J dropped 2; count of bases not matched to a gene: 4. The CDR3 sequence is 14 residues long. Germline V gene sequence: CDR1 SNHLY, CDR2 FYNNEI. The CDR3 nucleotides read TGTGCCAGCAGTACAGGGGGCGCGACCTACGAGCAGTACTTC. It encodes CASSTGGATYEQYF.

The chain couples TRBV7-8 to TRBJ1-1, with 7 nucleotides matching TRBD1. V lost 1 base, J lost 7 bases, and 9 bases stayed unmatched. Germline V gene data show CDR1 as SGHVS and CDR2 as FQNEAQ. The CDR3 length is 15 residues. The CDR3 here is CASSLVSTGKGEAFF. The CDR3 nucleotides read TGTGCCAGCAGCTTAGTATCGACAGGGAAAGGTGAAGCTTTCTTT.

The chain combines TRBV5-1 with TRBJ2-2; 11 positions match TRBD2. Per the germline V gene, CDR1 is SGHRS and CDR2 is YFSETQ. V gave up 4 bases and J gave up 4 bases; unmatched junction bases: 6. CDR3 size: 16 residues. The CDR3 region has the DNA TGCGCCAGCAGCGGCACTAGCGGGAGTACCACCGGGGAGCTGTTTTTT. Amino acids: CASSGTSGSTTGELFF.

V and J are TRBV27 and TRBJ2-1; 7 positions agree with TRBD2. The CDR3 has 14 amino acids. V shed 3 bases and J 5 bases; nucleotides not matched to a gene: 4. From germline, CDR1 is MNHEY and CDR2 SMNVEV (reference sequence). In nucleotides, the CDR3 is TGTGCCAGCAGTTTCCGACTAGCCGACAATGAGCAGTTCTTC. It is translated as CASSFRLADNEQFF.

This clone was seen a single time. The chain combines TRBV6-5 with TRBJ1-2; D gene ambiguous. This CDR3 is 16 amino acids long. The ends were cut back, 0 bases at V and 4 bases at J, with 15 bases in the middle. Germline V CDR1 and CDR2: MNHEY, SVGAGI. The CDR3: CASSYSMNTPGYGYTF. As DNA, the CDR3 is TGTGCCAGCAGTTACTCGATGAACACCCCAGGCTATGGCTACACCTTC.

The chain couples TRBV6-5 to TRBJ1-3; no definite D call. CDR3 length equals 14 residues. Germline CDR1 reads MNHEY; CDR2 reads SVGAGI. Trimming removed 5 bases at V and 0 bases at J, with 8 bases between. CDR3 coding DNA: TGTGCCAGCAGTGAGGCTTACTCTGGAAACACCATATATTTT. Its translation: CASSEAYSGNTIYF.

The V call is TRBV6-6, the J call TRBJ2-2; D is possibly TRBD2 (6 bases). CDR3 length equals 15 residues. CDR1 is MNHNY and CDR2 is SVGAGI in the germline V gene (reference sequence). V lost 0 bases, J lost 5 bases, and 10 bases lay in between. The CDR3 DNA is TGTGCCAGCAGTTACTCCTCGACTAGTACCGGGGAGCTGTTTTTT. Residues: CASSYSSTSTGELFF.

The chain employs TRBV2 and TRBJ1-2, with a tentative D call TRBD1 (6 bases). Trimming removed 8 bases from V and 2 bases from J, with 12 bases in between. The CDR3 runs to 13 residues. Germline V gene lookup returns CDR1 SNHLY and CDR2 FYNNEI. This CDR3 reads CASSGTGNYGYTF. CDR3 DNA: TGTGCCAGCTCAGGAACAGGGAACTATGGCTACACCTTC.

V gene TRBV5-3 combines with J gene TRBJ2-3, with D perhaps matching TRBD1 (6 bases). TRBV5-3 is filed as an ORF, its function uncertain. This CDR3 has 14 residues. V lost 4 bases and J 2 bases, leaving 11 bases between the germline ends. The CDR3 here is CARSPRGPTDTQYF. The CDR3 DNA reads as TGTGCCAGAAGCCCCAGGGGACCCACAGATACGCAGTATTTT.